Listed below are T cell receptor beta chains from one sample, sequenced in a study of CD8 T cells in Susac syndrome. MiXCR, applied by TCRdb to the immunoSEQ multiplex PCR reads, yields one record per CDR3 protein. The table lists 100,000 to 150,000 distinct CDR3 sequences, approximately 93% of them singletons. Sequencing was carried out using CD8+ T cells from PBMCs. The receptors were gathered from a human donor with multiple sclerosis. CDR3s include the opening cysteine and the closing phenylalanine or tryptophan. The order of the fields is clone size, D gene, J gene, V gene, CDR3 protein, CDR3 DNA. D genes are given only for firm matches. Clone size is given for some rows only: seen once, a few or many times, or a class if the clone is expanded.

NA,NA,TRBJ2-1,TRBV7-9,CASSLALLGNEQFF,TGTGCCAGCAGCTTAGCCTTACTAGGCAATGAGCAGTTCTTC
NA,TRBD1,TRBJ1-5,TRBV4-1,CASSSYRGRSNQPQHF,TGCGCCAGCAGCTCCTACAGGGGGCGAAGCAATCAGCCCCAGCATTTT
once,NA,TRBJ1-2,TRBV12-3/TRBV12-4,CASSRTVGGLDYGYTF,TGTGCCAGCAGTCGGACCGTCGGGGGCCTTGACTATGGCTACACCTTC
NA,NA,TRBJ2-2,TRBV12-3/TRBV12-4,CASSLRPPNTGELFF,TGTGCCAGCAGTTTGAGGCCTCCGAACACCGGGGAGCTGTTTTTT
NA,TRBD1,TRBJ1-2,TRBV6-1,CASSEGPRQGSKGYTF,TGTGCCAGCAGTGAGGGGCCCAGACAGGGGAGCAAAGGCTACACCTTC
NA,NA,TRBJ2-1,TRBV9,CASSLSGYSQGNEQFF,TGTGCCAGCAGCCTCTCCGGGTACAGTCAGGGCAATGAGCAGTTCTTC
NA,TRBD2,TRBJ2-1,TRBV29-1,CSVEGLADKSYNEQFF,TGCAGCGTTGAGGGACTAGCGGACAAATCCTACAATGAGCAGTTCTTC
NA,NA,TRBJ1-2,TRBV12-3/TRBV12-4,CASSLDRRGGNYGYTF,TGTGCCAGCAGTTTAGACAGGCGGGGGGGAAACTATGGCTACACCTTC
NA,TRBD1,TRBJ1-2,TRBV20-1,CSARGGQDNYGYTF,TGCAGTGCTAGGGGGGGACAGGACAACTATGGCTACACCTTC
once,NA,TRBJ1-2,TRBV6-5,CASSHTRGDYGYTF,TGTGCCAGCAGTCATACTCGGGGAGATTATGGCTACACCTTC
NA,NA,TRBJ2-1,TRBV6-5,CASSYSPGGVPEQFF,TGTGCCAGCAGTTACTCGCCCGGGGGCGTCCCTGAGCAGTTCTTC
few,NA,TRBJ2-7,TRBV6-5,CASSWDYEQYF,TGTGCCAGCAGTTGGGATTACGAGCAGTACTTC
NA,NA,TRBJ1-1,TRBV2,CASRRGTEAFF,TGTGCCAGCAGAAGGGGGACTGAAGCTTTCTTT
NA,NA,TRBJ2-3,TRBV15,CATSSTSTSDTQYF,TGTGCCACCAGCAGCACTAGTACGTCGGATACGCAGTATTTT
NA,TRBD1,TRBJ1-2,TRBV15,CATSRRRQGTLGYTF,TGTGCCACCAGCAGACGTCGACAGGGTACGCTTGGCTACACCTTC
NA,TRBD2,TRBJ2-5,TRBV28,CASSLFIAGRQETQYF,TGTGCCAGCAGTTTATTCATAGCGGGGAGGCAAGAGACCCAGTACTTC
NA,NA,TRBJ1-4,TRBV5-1,CASSLKGHINEKLFF,TGCGCCAGCAGCTTGAAGGGACACATCAATGAAAAACTGTTTTTT
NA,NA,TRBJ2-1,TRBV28,CASMRSSYNEQFF,TGTGCCAGCATGAGGAGCTCCTACAATGAGCAGTTCTTC
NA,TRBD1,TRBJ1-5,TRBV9,CASSGGETGSQPQHF,TGTGCCAGCAGCGGAGGGGAGACAGGGAGCCAGCCCCAGCATTTT
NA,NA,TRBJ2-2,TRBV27,CASSALSGTNTGELFF,TGTGCCAGCAGTGCCCTATCGGGTACGAACACCGGGGAGCTGTTTTTT
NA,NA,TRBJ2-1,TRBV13,CASSPQPEGDEQFF,TGTGCCAGCAGCCCCCAGCCCGAGGGCGATGAGCAGTTCTTC
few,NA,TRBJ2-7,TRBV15,CATSSLVQSSYEQYF,TGTGCCACCAGCAGCCTGGTCCAGAGCTCCTACGAGCAGTACTTC
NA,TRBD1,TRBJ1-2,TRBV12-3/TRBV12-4,CASSFGERDSYGYTF,TGTGCCAGCAGTTTTGGGGAAAGGGACAGTTATGGCTACACCTTC
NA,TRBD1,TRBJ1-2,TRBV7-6,CASSQRRGRGYTF,TGTGCCAGCAGCCAACGCAGGGGGCGAGGCTACACCTTC
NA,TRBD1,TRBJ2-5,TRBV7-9,CASREGAWETQYF,TGTGCCAGCAGAGAGGGGGCCTGGGAGACCCAGTACTTC
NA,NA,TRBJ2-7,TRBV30,CAWSVGTAIYEQYF,TGTGCCTGGAGTGTGGGGACGGCGATCTACGAGCAGTACTTC
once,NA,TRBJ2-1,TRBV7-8,CASSSPDISYNEQFF,TGTGCCAGCAGCTCCCCGGACATCTCCTACAATGAGCAGTTCTTC
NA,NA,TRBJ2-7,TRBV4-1,CASSQPDRSEQYF,TGCGCCAGCAGCCAACCCGACAGATCCGAGCAGTACTTC
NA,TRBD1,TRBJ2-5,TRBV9,CASSARHRGEGETQYF,TGTGCCAGCAGCGCACGTCACAGGGGAGAGGGAGAGACCCAGTACTTC
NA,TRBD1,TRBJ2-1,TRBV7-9,CASTDRGFYNEQFF,TGTGCCAGCACCGACAGGGGGTTCTACAATGAGCAGTTCTTC
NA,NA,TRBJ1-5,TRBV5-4,CASSWGGNQPQHF,TGTGCCAGCAGCTGGGGGGGGAATCAGCCCCAGCATTTT
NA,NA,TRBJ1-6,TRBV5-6,CASSLGGRARSPLHF,TGTGCCAGCAGCTTGGGAGGCCGGGCGCGTTCACCCCTCCACTTT
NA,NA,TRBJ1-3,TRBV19,CASNSGPAGYSGNTIYF,TGTGCCAGTAACTCCGGACCGGCGGGTTACTCTGGAAACACCATATATTTT
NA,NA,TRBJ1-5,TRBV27,CASRRGGLVIGPQHF,TGTGCCAGCCGGAGAGGGGGACTAGTGATCGGGCCCCAGCATTTT
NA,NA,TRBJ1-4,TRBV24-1,CATSTGQPNEKLFF,TGTGCCACCAGTACAGGACAGCCTAATGAAAAACTGTTTTTT
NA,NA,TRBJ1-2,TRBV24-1,CATSERGGNNYGYTF,TGTGCCACCAGTGAACGGGGAGGAAATAACTATGGCTACACCTTC
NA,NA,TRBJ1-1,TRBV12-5,CASGLVGGNTEAFF,TGTGCTAGTGGTTTGGTAGGGGGTAACACTGAAGCTTTCTTT
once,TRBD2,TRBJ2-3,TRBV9,CASSVAAGGQTDTQYF,TGTGCCAGCAGCGTAGCGGCGGGAGGGCAAACAGATACGCAGTATTTT
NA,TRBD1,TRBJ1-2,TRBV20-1,CSAPDRGPGYTF,TGCAGTGCCCCCGACAGGGGGCCTGGCTACACCTTC
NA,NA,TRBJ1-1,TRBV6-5,CASSQGRAGAFF,TGTGCCAGCAGCCAGGGACGGGCGGGGGCTTTCTTT
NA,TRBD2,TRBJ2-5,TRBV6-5,CASSYRLAGVDWETQYF,TGTGCCAGCAGTTATCGTCTAGCGGGAGTGGACTGGGAGACCCAGTACTTC
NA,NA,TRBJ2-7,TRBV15,CATSRILGREQYF,TGTGCCACCAGCAGAATCCTAGGACGCGAGCAGTACTTC
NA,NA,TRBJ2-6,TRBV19,CASQYGVSGANVLTF,TGTGCCAGCCAATACGGGGTCTCTGGGGCCAACGTCCTGACTTTC
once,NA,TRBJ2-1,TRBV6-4,CASSDGALGGEQFF,TGTGCCAGCAGTGACGGAGCCCTCGGGGGTGAGCAGTTCTTC
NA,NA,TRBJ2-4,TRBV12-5,CASGLQNIQYF,TGTGCTAGTGGTTTACAAAACATTCAGTACTTC
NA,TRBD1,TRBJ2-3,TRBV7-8,CASSSSETGSDTQYF,TGTGCCAGCAGCTCCTCCGAGACAGGGTCAGATACGCAGTATTTT
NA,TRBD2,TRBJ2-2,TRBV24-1,CATSDFPGGNGELFF,TGTGCCACCAGTGATTTCCCCGGGGGGAACGGGGAGCTGTTTTTT
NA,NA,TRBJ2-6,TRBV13,CASSPGGSGANVLTF,TGTGCCAGCAGCCCTGGGGGTTCTGGGGCCAACGTCCTGACTTTC
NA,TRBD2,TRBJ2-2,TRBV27,CASGEGGFLNTGELFF,TGTGCCAGCGGGGAGGGAGGGTTCCTAAACACCGGGGAGCTGTTTTTT
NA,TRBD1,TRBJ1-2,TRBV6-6,CASILVGGALYGYTF,TGTGCCAGCATCCTGGTAGGGGGCGCGCTCTATGGCTACACCTTC
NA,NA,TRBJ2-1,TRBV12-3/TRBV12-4,CASSFGHEQFF,TGTGCCAGCAGTTTTGGTCATGAGCAGTTCTTC
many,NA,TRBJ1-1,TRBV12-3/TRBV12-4,CASSFGNTEAFF,TGTGCCAGCAGCTTCGGGAACACTGAAGCTTTCTTT
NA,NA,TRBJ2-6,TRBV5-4,CAGISGANVLTF,TGTGCCGGCATCTCTGGGGCCAACGTCCTGACTTTC
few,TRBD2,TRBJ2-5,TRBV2,CASSEGLAGAETQYF,TGTGCCAGCAGTGAGGGACTAGCGGGGGCAGAGACCCAGTACTTC
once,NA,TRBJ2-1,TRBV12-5,CASASYYNEQFF,TGTGCTAGCGCATCTTACTACAATGAGCAGTTCTTC
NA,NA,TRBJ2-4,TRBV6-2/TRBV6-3,CASSYSIGERKNIQYF,TGTGCCAGCAGTTACTCGATAGGGGAAAGGAAAAACATTCAGTACTTC
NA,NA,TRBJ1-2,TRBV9,CASSEAGSYTF,TGTGCCAGCAGCGAAGCGGGGAGCTACACCTTC
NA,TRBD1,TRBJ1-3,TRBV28,CASSLWGTGAGNTIYF,TGTGCCAGCAGTTTATGGGGGACAGGGGCGGGAAACACCATATATTTT
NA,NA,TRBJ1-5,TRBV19,CASSIGQDNQPQHF,TGTGCCAGTAGTATCGGTCAGGACAATCAGCCCCAGCATTTT